Below, 11 T cell receptor beta chains from the same sample are listed, as sequenced in a study of CD8+ T cells in alopecia areata. Treatment reported: oral pan-JAK inhibitor, 5-10 mg twice daily. Sequencing used cDNA as its template, made by extracting RNA and reverse transcribing it. Sequencing was performed with immunoSEQ multiplex PCR; in TCRdb, only in-frame clones are kept and a portion is missing. The sample consists of 200,000 or so clones, roughly 64% of them appearing once. Sequences were derived from CD4+ T cells sorted from blood, sampled at week 24, from a patient treated with tofacitinib. All receptors derive from a human donor with alopecia areata.

This chain links TRBV7-6 with TRBJ2-1; D ambiguous. V was cut by 1 base and J by 0 bases, with 10 bases left in between. The CDR3 sequence is 16 residues long. Germline CDR1 is SGHVS and CDR2 is FNYEAQ. The DNA for the CDR3 is TGTGCCAGCAGCTTAGGAGTACAGACCTCCTACAATGAGCAGTTCTTC. The encoded protein is CASSLGVQTSYNEQFF.

V usage is TRBV5-1 and J usage is TRBJ2-7; TRBD1 might be the D (6 bases). The germline V gene has CDR1 SGHRS and CDR2 YFSETQ. Trimming removed 5 bases at V and 4 bases at J, with 16 bases between. The CDR3 totals 14 residues. CDR3 amino acids: CASRRDTHAYEQYF. The CDR3 coding sequence is TGCGCCAGCAGGAGGGACACGCATGCTTACGAGCAGTACTTC.

V is TRBV6-6 and J is TRBJ1-2, with D possibly TRBD1 on 6 matching bases. V lost 6 bases and J lost 4, with 15 bases in between. Per germline, CDR1 MNHNY and CDR2 SVGAGI (reference sequence). The CDR3 totals 14 residues. Here the CDR3 DNA reads TGTGCCAGCAGGCTCAGGGGTGTTGGCTATGGCTACACCTTC. Residues: CASRLRGVGYGYTF.

The chain links TRBV30 to TRBJ1-2; D perhaps matches TRBD1 (5 bases). The CDR3 contains 13 residues. Germline V gives CDR1 GTSNPN, CDR2 SVGIG (reference sequence). V was cut by 4 bases and J by 2 bases, with 11 bases left in between. This CDR3 reads CAWKPGENYGYTF. In nucleotides, the CDR3 is TGTGCCTGGAAGCCGGGGGAAAACTATGGCTACACCTTC.

This clone was seen only once. The chain has TRBV9 and TRBJ2-1; 10 bases are shared with TRBD2. This CDR3 contains 16 residues. CDR1 and CDR2 from the germline V gene are SGDLS and YYNGEE. Trimming took 0 bases from V and 8 from J; bases not matched to a gene: 8. CDR3 amino acids: CASSVGGSGRFDEQFF. The CDR3 bases are TGTGCCAGCAGCGTAGGTGGTAGCGGGAGGTTCGATGAGCAGTTCTTC.

The sample holds a few counts of this clone. This chain links TRBV29-1 with TRBJ1-2; TRBD1 matches 9 bases. The V gene's germline CDR1 is SQVTM and CDR2 ANQGSEA. The CDR3 totals 13 residues. J gave up 6 bases and V 6 bases, and 8 bases lay outside the gene matches. CDR3 DNA: TGCAGCGTGGGGGACAGGGCCGTCCATGGCTACACCTTC. It is translated as CSVGDRAVHGYTF.

CDR3 sequence: CASSKSQREIDEQYF. CDR3 nucleotide sequence: TGTGCCAGCAGTAAGTCTCAGCGGGAAATCGACGAGCAGTACTTC. The rearrangement uses TRBV7-2 and TRBJ2-7, with 7 bases identical to TRBD2. The length of the CDR3 is 15 residues. Looked up from germline, CDR1 is SGHTA and CDR2 is FQGNSA. After removal of 6 bases from V and 5 bases from J, the junction contained 13 bases not matched to a gene.

J is TRBJ2-7 and V is TRBV2; 8 positions match TRBD1. Germline V gene lookup returns CDR1 SNHLY and CDR2 FYNNEI. The CDR3 spans 11 residues. V was pared by 11 bases and J by 3 bases, with 3 bases of the junction left unmatched. The CDR3 coding sequence is TGTGCCGGGGGACAGGACTACGAGCAGTACTTC. This encodes CAGGQDYEQYF.

A remark on this clone: Other DNA sequences of this sample code for an identical CDR3. The V and J genes are TRBV5-1 and TRBJ2-5; perhaps TRBD2 as D (6 bases). The length of the CDR3 is 13 residues. The V gene lost 0 bases and the J gene lost 5 bases, with 8 bases spanning the gap. CDR1 is SGHRS, CDR2 YFSETQ, per germline. For the CDR3, the DNA is TGCGCCAGCAGCTTGGTACGGGAGGAGACCCAGTACTTC. Its protein is CASSLVREETQYF.

The rearrangement links TRBV29-1 to TRBJ1-3; D uncertain. Trimming stripped 7 bases from V and 0 bases from J, with 4 bases between. CDR3 size: 11 residues. CDR1 is SQVTM and CDR2 is ANQGSEA in the germline V gene. In DNA, the CDR3 is TGCAGCGCGCTCTCTGGAAACACCATATATTTT. It translates to CSALSGNTIYF.

V and J are TRBV30 and TRBJ1-5; D not certain. V was cut by 5 bases and J by 9 bases, with 20 bases left in between. This CDR3 spans 14 amino acids. Germline V gives CDR1 GTSNPN, CDR2 SVGIG (reference sequence). The CDR3 nucleotides read TGTGCCTGGCCAGAGCCAGGTTTAGGTCTGCCCCAGCATTTT. Protein sequence: CAWPEPGLGLPQHF.